This T cell receptor (beta chain) stems from a study of T cell responses to AZD1222 COVID-19 vaccine. CDR1 and CDR2 from the germline V gene are MRHNA and SNTAGT. Trimming shortened V by 6 bases and J by 4 bases, and 12 bases separated the two germline ends. This CDR3 spans 13 amino acids. Data came from immunoSEQ multiplex PCR; TCRdb stores just in-frame clones and leaves some out. This table holds around 110,000 clones, almost 90% found once. The specimen comprised peripheral blood, sampled on day 0 of AZD1222 vaccination. This rearrangement joins TRBV6-4 to TRBJ1-1, with D perhaps matching TRBD1 (6 bases). The receptor comes from an adult in good health. The CDR3: CASRDDRSTEAFF. For the CDR3, the DNA is TGTGCCAGCAGAGACGACAGGAGCACTGAAGCTTTCTTT.